The T cell receptor (beta chain) described here comes from a study of T cells in localized non-small cell lung cancer. Germline CDR1 and CDR2: KGHSH and LQKENI. Trimming took 0 bases from V and 2 from J, leaving 10 bases between them. This CDR3 has 15 residues. Whole-study results and caveats: A raised T cell density in blood coincided with lengthier overall survival. Compared with tumor, uninvolved adjacent lung displayed greater T cell clonality, ranking highest overall. Within adjacent lung there appeared a median 57 of the top 100 tumor clones.

A note on this clone: Its antigen is not identified.

The table came from immunoSEQ multiplex PCR; TCRdb's copy has only in-frame clones and leaves some out. The sample has roughly 1,500 clones; around 24% are singletons. The specimen was normal lung tissue next to the tumor, collected before any cancer treatment. The rearrangement joins TRBV18 to TRBJ2-5, with D maybe TRBD2 (5 bases). This TCR derives from a male donor aged 60 or older with stage II lung adenocarcinoma. The CDR3 nucleotides read TGTGCCAGCTCACCACCGAGCGGCCAACAAGAGACCCAGTACTTC. It specifies CASSPPSGQQETQYF.